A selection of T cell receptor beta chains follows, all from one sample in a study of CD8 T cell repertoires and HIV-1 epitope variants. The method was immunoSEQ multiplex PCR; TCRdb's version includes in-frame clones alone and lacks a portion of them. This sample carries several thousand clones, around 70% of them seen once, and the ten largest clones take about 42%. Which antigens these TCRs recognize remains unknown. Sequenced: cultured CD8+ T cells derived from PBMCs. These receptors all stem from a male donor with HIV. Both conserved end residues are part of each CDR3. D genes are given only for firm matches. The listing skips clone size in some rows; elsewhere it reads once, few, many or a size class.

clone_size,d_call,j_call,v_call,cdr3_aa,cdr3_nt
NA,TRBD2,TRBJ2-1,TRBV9,CASSVEGLAGEYNEQFF,TGTGCCAGCAGCGTAGAGGGACTAGCGGGGGAATACAATGAGCAGTTCTTC
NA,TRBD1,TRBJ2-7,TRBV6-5,CASSYTTGAEQYF,TGTGCCAGCAGTTACACGACAGGGGCCGAGCAGTACTTC
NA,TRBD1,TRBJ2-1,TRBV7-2,CASSVTGQGGHNEQFF,TGTGCCAGCAGCGTAACGGGACAGGGGGGGCACAATGAGCAGTTCTTC
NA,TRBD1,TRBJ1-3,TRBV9,CASSPDRGLGNTIYF,TGTGCCAGCAGCCCTGACAGGGGGCTCGGAAACACCATATATTTT
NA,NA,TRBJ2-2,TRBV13,CASSLRDRNTGELFF,TGTGCCAGCAGCTTACGTGACAGGAACACCGGGGAGCTGTTTTTT
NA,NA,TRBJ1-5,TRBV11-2,CASSRDQEGQPQHF,TGTGCCAGCAGCAGGGACCAGGAGGGTCAGCCCCAGCATTTT
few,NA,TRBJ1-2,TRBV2,CASSETENYGYTF,TGTGCCAGCAGTGAAACCGAAAACTATGGCTACACCTTC
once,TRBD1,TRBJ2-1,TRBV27,CASSSPGQENEQFF,TGTGCCAGCAGTTCACCGGGACAGGAAAATGAGCAGTTCTTC
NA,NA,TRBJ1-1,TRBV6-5,CASSYKTGPGGTEAFF,TGTGCCAGCAGTTATAAAACAGGCCCCGGGGGCACTGAAGCTTTCTTT
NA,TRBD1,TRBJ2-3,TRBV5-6,CASSFWQGDDTQYF,TGTGCCAGCAGCTTTTGGCAGGGGGATGATACGCAGTATTTT
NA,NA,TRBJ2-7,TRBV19,CASSSRDTGYEQYF,TGTGCCAGTAGTAGCCGGGACACGGGCTACGAGCAGTACTTC
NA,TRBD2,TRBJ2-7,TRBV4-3,CASSQEAGTSNYEQYF,TGCGCCAGCAGCCAAGAAGCCGGGACTAGCAACTACGAGCAGTACTTC
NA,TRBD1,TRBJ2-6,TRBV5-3,CARSPRDRTSGANVLTF,TGTGCCAGAAGCCCCCGGGACAGGACTTCTGGGGCCAACGTCCTGACTTTC
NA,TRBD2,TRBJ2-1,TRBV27,CASYTSGSRNEQFF,TGTGCCAGCTATACTAGCGGGAGCCGCAATGAGCAGTTCTTC
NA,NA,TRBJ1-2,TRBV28,CASSLLEGDYGYTF,TGTGCCAGCAGTTTATTGGAGGGAGACTATGGCTACACCTTC
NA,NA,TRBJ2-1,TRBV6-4,CASLGALVSRNEQFF,TGTGCCAGCCTCGGTGCGCTAGTATCTCGTAATGAGCAGTTCTTC
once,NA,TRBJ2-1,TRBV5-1,CASSLTSSFPNEQFF,TGCGCCAGCAGCTTAACTAGCTCCTTCCCCAATGAGCAGTTCTTC
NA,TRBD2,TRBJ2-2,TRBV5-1,CASSLSRLAGAGELFF,TGCGCCAGCAGCTTGTCCCGTCTAGCGGGAGCCGGGGAGCTGTTTTTT
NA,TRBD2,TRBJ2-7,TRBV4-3,CASSQDTGGRSYEQYF,TGCGCCAGCAGCCAAGATACCGGGGGGAGGTCCTACGAGCAGTACTTC
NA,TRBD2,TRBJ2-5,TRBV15,CATSRDRLAGETQYF,TGTGCCACCAGCAGAGATAGGCTAGCGGGGGAGACCCAGTACTTC
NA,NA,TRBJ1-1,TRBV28,CASSEYNTEAFF,TGTGCCAGCAGCGAATATAACACTGAAGCTTTCTTT
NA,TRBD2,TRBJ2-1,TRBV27,CASSLGGRARNEQFF,TGTGCCAGCAGTTTAGGCGGGAGGGCCAGGAATGAGCAGTTCTTC
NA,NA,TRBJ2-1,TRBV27,CASSAYLSSYNEQFF,TGTGCCAGCAGTGCATATCTCAGCTCCTACAATGAGCAGTTCTTC
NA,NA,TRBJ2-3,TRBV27,CASSLYRDTDTQYF,TGTGCCAGCAGTTTATACAGGGACACAGATACGCAGTATTTT
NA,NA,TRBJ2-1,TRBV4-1,CASSQDQVGSIPLF,TGCGCCAGCAGCCAAGATCAGGTCGGGAGTATTCCACTCTTC
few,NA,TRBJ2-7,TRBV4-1,CASSQRSQDLNEQYF,TGCGCCAGCAGTCAGCGGAGCCAGGATTTGAACGAGCAGTACTTC
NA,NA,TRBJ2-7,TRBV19,CASSIDYSYEQYF,TGTGCCAGTAGTATCGACTACTCCTACGAGCAGTACTTC
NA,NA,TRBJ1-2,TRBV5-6,CASSLYPQDINYGYTF,TGTGCCAGCAGCTTGTACCCCCAGGATATTAACTATGGCTACACCTTC
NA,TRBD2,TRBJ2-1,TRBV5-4,CASSPGTSEDNEQFF,TGTGCCAGCAGCCCGGGGACTAGCGAGGACAATGAGCAGTTCTTC
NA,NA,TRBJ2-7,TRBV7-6,CASSSRATYEQYF,TGTGCCAGCAGCTCCCGCGCAACCTACGAGCAGTACTTC
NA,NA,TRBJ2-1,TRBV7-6,CASSAGRGDNNEQFF,TGTGCCAGCAGCGCAGGCAGGGGGGATAACAATGAGCAGTTCTTC
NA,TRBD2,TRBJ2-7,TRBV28,CASSPLGLAGFYEQYF,TGTGCCAGCAGTCCCCTGGGACTAGCGGGTTTCTACGAGCAGTACTTC
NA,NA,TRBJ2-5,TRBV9,CASSGRGGERQETQYF,TGTGCCAGCAGCGGACGAGGGGGGGAGAGACAAGAGACCCAGTACTTC
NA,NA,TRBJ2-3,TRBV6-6,CASSSNGGGPTDTQYF,TGTGCCAGCAGCTCGAATGGGGGGGGGCCCACAGATACGCAGTATTTT
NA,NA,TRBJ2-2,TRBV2,CASDQGGELFF,TGTGCCAGCGACCAAGGCGGGGAGCTGTTTTTT
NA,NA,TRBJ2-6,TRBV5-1,CASSLVGYGANVLTF,TGCGCCAGCAGCTTGGTTGGGTATGGGGCCAACGTCCTGACTTTC
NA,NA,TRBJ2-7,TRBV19,CASTGSSYEQYF,TGTGCCAGTACGGGCAGCTCCTACGAGCAGTACTTC
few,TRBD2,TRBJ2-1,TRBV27,CASTLLAGGPNEQFF,TGTGCCAGCACTTTACTAGCGGGGGGCCCTAATGAGCAGTTCTTC
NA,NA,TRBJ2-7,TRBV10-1,CASSESNSGPRPYEQYF,TGCGCCAGCAGTGAGTCGAATTCTGGACCTAGACCCTACGAGCAGTACTTC
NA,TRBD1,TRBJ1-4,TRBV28,CASSLRQGRRGANEKLFF,TGTGCCAGCAGTCTCAGACAGGGACGAAGAGGGGCTAATGAAAAACTGTTTTTT
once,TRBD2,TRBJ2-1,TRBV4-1,CASSPPGGASYNEQFF,TGCGCCAGCAGCCCCCCCGGGGGGGCTTCCTACAATGAGCAGTTCTTC
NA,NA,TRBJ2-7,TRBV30,CAWRVDNSYEQYF,TGTGCCTGGAGGGTAGACAACTCCTACGAGCAGTACTTC
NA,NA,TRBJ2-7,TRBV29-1,CSVEGPLRGAKKEQYF,TGCAGCGTTGAAGGGCCTTTGAGGGGAGCTAAAAAGGAGCAGTACTTC
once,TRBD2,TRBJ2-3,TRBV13,CASSQTSGGADTQYF,TGTGCCAGCAGCCAGACTAGCGGGGGAGCAGATACGCAGTATTTT
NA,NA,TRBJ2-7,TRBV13,CASSLTGKNEQYF,TGTGCCAGCAGCTTGACAGGCAAGAACGAGCAGTACTTC
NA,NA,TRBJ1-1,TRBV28,CASSMTGRRNTEAFF,TGTGCCAGCAGTATGACTGGGCGTCGGAACACTGAAGCTTTCTTT